Given below is one T cell receptor beta chain in context. Antigen specificity is unknown. The data stem from a study of OX40 agonist ivuxolimab in advanced cancers. Across the whole study: Patients were treated with intravenous ivuxolimab, dosed at 0.01 to 10 mg/kg and infused every 2 weeks. The study's findings and limits: Still undetermined is the antigen specificity of the expanded peripheral T cells.

Patients who had autoimmune disease history or got systemic immunosuppression were left out. Blood specimens came from baseline, cycle 4 day 1, and cycle 7 day 1. Profiled with immunoSEQ multiplex PCR; TCRdb holds only in-frame clones, not every one. The sample consists of 95,000 to 150,000 clones, 85% to 95% of them appearing once. The V end lost 1 base, the J end lost 6 bases, and 11 bases lay between the germline ends. Germline CDR1 reads SGHTA; CDR2 reads FQGNSA. The length of the CDR3 is 14 residues. Sequences were derived from CD4+ or CD8+ T cells sorted from blood, sampled in a trial of the OX40 agonist ivuxolimab. The chain employs TRBV7-2 and TRBJ2-3; D unclear. This TCR was recovered from an adult with an advanced solid tumor such as melanoma, head and neck, liver or kidney cancer. The CDR3, as DNA: TGTGCCAGCAGCTTAGGTCTTGGCCACGATACGCAGTATTTT. Its translation is CASSLGLGHDTQYF.